Described below is a single TCR beta chain sequence and its context. Its specificity is not known. V dropped 2 bases and J dropped 0 bases, with 16 bases sitting between them. Germline values: CDR1 GTSNPN, CDR2 SVGIG (reference sequence). CDR3 length: 16 amino acids. These data come from a study of T cell responses to AZD1222 COVID-19 vaccine. For the study at large: Second-dose intervals of approximately 4 or approximately 12 weeks were pooled.

Whole-study findings and limits: Unmutated variant regions are reportedly the target of nearly half of TCRs that are spike-specific. The CD4 TCRs associated with vaccination extended across spike and predominated at 160-218 and 743-854. The repertoires were collected only after the peak T cell response.

The repertoire was sequenced with immunoSEQ multiplex PCR; TCRdb's copy has only in-frame clones and lacks some. In the table there are about 67,000 clones, around four fifths of which are singletons. Source: peripheral blood, taken on day 0 of AZD1222 vaccination. This TCR was sampled from an adult in good health. The chain carries TRBV30 and TRBJ1-1; D not certain. CDR3: CAWSPMRRGMNTEAFF. The CDR3 DNA is TGTGCCTGGAGTCCTATGAGACGGGGAATGAACACTGAAGCTTTCTTT.